Sequencing of this T cell receptor (beta chain) was carried out in a study of CD8+ T cells in alopecia areata. Sequencing used cDNA as its template, made by extracting RNA and reverse transcribing it. Profiling relied on immunoSEQ multiplex PCR, and the TCRdb table lists in-frame clones only, not all of them. Here the sample spans around 190,000 clones, about 56% being singletons. Trimming removed 8 bases from V and 7 bases from J, with 15 bases in between. This CDR3 is built from 13 residues. This receptor was taken from a human donor in good health. The sequenced sample was CD8+ T cells sorted from blood. V and J are TRBV23-1 and TRBJ1-5; tentative D call: TRBD1 (5 bases). TRBV23-1 is classed as an ORF, of uncertain function. The CDR3 protein is CASSRGDRQPQHF. CDR3 nucleotides: TGCGCCAGCTCTCGGGGGGACCGGCAGCCCCAGCATTTT.